This record covers a single T cell receptor (beta chain). TCRdb called the multiplex PCR reads again in MiXCR, with one record for every CDR3 protein. The table has roughly 14,000 distinct CDR3 sequences, around 47% seen once. The germline V gene encodes CDR1 LGHNT and CDR2 FRNRAP. The CDR3 runs 11 residues. The data were obtained in a study of breast tumors, draining lymph nodes, adjacent tissues. The sequencing sample was made of tumor-adjacent breast tissue. The chain uses TRBV12-5 and TRBJ2-7; D might be TRBD2 (5 bases). The sequence was obtained from a female donor with breast cancer. Some clones in this sample may be carry-over from other donors' samples. CDR3: CASSFGDEQYF. The CDR3, as DNA: TGTGCCAGCAGTTTCGGGGACGAGCAGTACTTC.